Below are 27 T cell receptor beta chains sequenced from a single sample in a study of CD8 T cells in ankylosing spondylitis. Whole-study results and caveats: What seemed typical of ankylosing spondylitis blood was a TCR beta motif built from eight highly homologous variants.

Antigens for these TCRs are unknown. TCRdb re-called the 5' RACE reads through MiXCR, storing one row per CDR3 protein. Found here are about 800,000 distinct CDR3 sequences, roughly 10% of them singletons; the top ten hold 0.45% to 0.6%. The sequencing input was blood, either unsorted or a sorted T cell fraction (not recorded which). These receptors were taken from a male donor with ankylosing spondylitis.

The chain uses TRBV28 and TRBJ1-2, with 7 bases fitting TRBD1. V was pared by 6 bases and J by 8 bases, with 12 bases of the junction left unmatched. The CDR3 runs 14 residues. Germline V gene lookup returns CDR1 MDHEN and CDR2 SYDVKM. The CDR3 region is CASSPRGRLGGYTF. The CDR3 nucleotides are TGTGCCAGCAGCCCTAGGGGGCGATTAGGCGGCTACACCTTC.

The table lists this clonotype with many counts. The gene calls are TRBV20-1 and TRBJ2-7; D may correspond to TRBD1 or TRBD2 (5 bases each). The CDR3 is 14 residues long. The V end was cut by 6 bases, the J end by 6 bases, with 21 bases between. Germline CDR1 and CDR2: DFQATT and SNEGSKA (reference sequence). This CDR3 is CSAPDPGPKAEQYF. The DNA of the CDR3 is TGCAGTGCCCCTGACCCGGGACCCAAGGCCGAGCAGTACTTC.

The V and J genes are TRBV7-3 and TRBJ2-1; D is possibly TRBD2 (6 bases). V gave up 1 base and J gave up 3 bases, with 10 bases separating them. Germline CDR1 SGHTA, CDR2 FQGTGA. CDR3 length: 15 residues. This chain's CDR3 is CASSLITGVYNEQFF. CDR3 nucleotides: TGTGCCAGCAGCTTAATTACGGGGGTCTACAATGAGCAGTTCTTC. The full variable domain, its missing parts supplied by reference TRBV7-3 and TRBJ2-1, is GAGVSQTPSNKVTEKGKYVELRCDPISGHTALYWYRQSLGQGPEFLIYFQGTGAADDSGLPNDRFFAVRPEGSVSTLKIQRTERGDSAVYLCASSLITGVYNEQFFGPGTRLTVL.

Ten or more counts support this clonotype. V usage is TRBV5-5 and J usage is TRBJ1-2; D is unresolved. Germline CDR1 reads SGHKS; CDR2 reads YYEKEE (reference sequence). There are 14 residues in the CDR3. The germline V and J ends were trimmed by 0 bases and 5 bases, with 11 bases remaining between them. The chain's CDR3 is CASSLVPASYGYTF. Here the CDR3 DNA reads TGTGCCAGCAGCTTGGTTCCGGCCAGTTATGGCTACACCTTC.

This clonotype was counted at least ten times. The chain links TRBV20-1 to TRBJ2-3; no clear D gene. CDR1 is DFQATT, CDR2 SNEGSKA, per germline (reference sequence). V was shortened by 5 bases and J by 0 bases, with 15 bases between the two germline ends. The CDR3 covers 15 residues. The CDR3 reads CSAGIGPESTDTQYF. The DNA of the CDR3 is TGCAGTGCTGGGATTGGGCCGGAGAGCACAGATACGCAGTATTTT.

This clonotype has just a few counts. The chain uses TRBV4-3 and TRBJ2-1, with 12 positions matching TRBD2. Looked up from germline, CDR1 is LGHNA and CDR2 is YSLEER. The CDR3 totals 17 residues. The V gene end was trimmed by 5 bases and the J gene end by 8 bases; junction bases not matched to a gene: 13. The CDR3: CASSSRPLAGGSDEQFF. Written as DNA, the CDR3 is TGCGCCAGCAGCTCCCGTCCCCTAGCGGGGGGGAGCGATGAGCAGTTCTTC.

The chain joins TRBV9 to TRBJ2-1; D tentatively reads TRBD1 or TRBD2 (6 bases each). V was clipped by 4 bases and J by 6 bases, with 17 bases between them. Germline CDR1 reads SGDLS; CDR2 reads YYNGEE. The CDR3 has 15 residues. CDR3 coding DNA: TGTGCCAGCAGCTCTCCCCCGGGGGCCCTCAATGAGCAGTTCTTC. Protein sequence: CASSSPPGALNEQFF.

J is TRBJ1-5 and V is TRBV20-1, with 8 bases identical to TRBD1. The germline gives CDR1 DFQATT, CDR2 SNEGSKA (reference sequence). V trimming: 3 bases; J trimming: 6 bases; junction bases outside the gene matches: 7. The CDR3 has 14 amino acids. The CDR3 DNA is TGCAGTGCTAGCGGGGCAGGGGGCTCTCAGCCCCAGCATTTT. It codes for CSASGAGGSQPQHF.

This clonotype was observed many times. The chain employs TRBV20-1 and TRBJ2-7; 7 bases line up with TRBD1. CDR3 length equals 14 residues. The germline V gene encodes CDR1 DFQATT and CDR2 SNEGSKA (reference sequence). V shed 6 bases, J shed 1 base, and the junction held 9 bases outside the gene matches. This CDR3 reads CSADRQGASYEQYF. The CDR3 DNA is TGCAGTGCCGATAGACAGGGAGCATCCTACGAGCAGTACTTC.

A few counts support this clonotype. The gene calls are TRBV28 and TRBJ2-7; D not certain. V gave up 7 bases and J gave up 3 bases, with 7 bases separating them. From germline, CDR1 is MDHEN and CDR2 SYDVKM. The CDR3 totals 11 residues. The CDR3: CASTTNYEQYF. CDR3 bases: TGTGCCAGCACCACAAACTACGAGCAGTACTTC. Supplemented by reference TRBV28 and TRBJ2-7, the full variable domain reads DVKVTQSSRYLVKRTGEKVFLECVQDMDHENMFWYRQDPGLGLRLIYFSYDVKMKEKGDIPEGYSVSREKKERFSLILESASTNQTSMYLCASTTNYEQYFGPGTRLTVT.

This clonotype was found a few times. The chain carries TRBV6-5 and TRBJ2-5; no clear D. Germline values: CDR1 MNHEY, CDR2 SVGAGI. This CDR3 has 13 residues. Trimming took off 2 bases at V and 10 bases at J, with 14 bases between the two ends. This CDR3 reads CASSYGRVGSQYF. Written as DNA, the CDR3 is TGTGCCAGCAGTTACGGCCGGGTTGGAAGCCAGTACTTC.

This clonotype was picked up a small number of times. V usage is TRBV4-3 and J usage is TRBJ2-3; 8 positions match TRBD2. V trimming: 0 bases; J trimming: 4 bases; junction bases outside the gene matches: 6. The CDR3 length is 16 residues. Germline V gene data show CDR1 as LGHNA and CDR2 as YSLEER. CDR3 coding DNA: TGCGCCAGCAGCCAAGATTATCGGGGGGGGCCAGATACGCAGTATTTT. Its protein product is CASSQDYRGGPDTQYF.

This clonotype was seen only a few times. The chain carries TRBV27 and TRBJ2-5, with D perhaps assigned TRBD1 or TRBD2 (5 bases each). The CDR3 sequence is 14 residues long. V lost 6 bases to trimming and J lost 4 bases, with 15 bases between them. Germline CDR1 and CDR2: MNHEY and SMNVEV (reference sequence). The CDR3 sequence is CASRDLGGGETQYF. CDR3 coding DNA: TGTGCCAGCAGGGATTTGGGTGGGGGAGAGACCCAGTACTTC.

In its sample, this clonotype was seen many times. The rearrangement links TRBV4-2 to TRBJ2-2; D is ambiguous. The CDR3 covers 14 residues. Germline CDR1 is LGHNA and CDR2 is YNFKEQ. Deletions cut 0 bases from V and 1 base from J, with 3 bases between. CDR3 coding DNA: TGTGCCAGCAGCCAAGACAGGAACACCGGGGAGCTGTTTTTT. Protein product: CASSQDRNTGELFF.

There are a few counts of this clonotype. The CDR3, as DNA: TGCGCCAGCAGCCGAGACAGGGAAGGAGATACGCAGTATTTT. As protein: CASSRDREGDTQYF. V gene TRBV4-3 combines with J gene TRBJ2-3; TRBD1 agrees at 7 bases. This CDR3 comprises 14 residues. Germline CDR1 reads LGHNA; CDR2 reads YSLEER. V lost 4 bases, J lost 5 bases, and 6 bases stayed unmatched.

The V gene is TRBV6-5, the J gene TRBJ2-6, with 7 nucleotides matching TRBD1. The CDR3 has 17 amino acids. J lost 0 bases, V lost 2 bases, and 4 bases had no gene match. Germline loops: CDR1 MNHEY, CDR2 SVGAGI. The CDR3 DNA sequence: TGTGCCAGCAGTTACCAGGGGGTCCTCTCTGGGGCCAACGTCCTGACTTTC. Translation: CASSYQGVLSGANVLTF.

This clonotype was detected ten times or more. The chain links TRBV5-1 to TRBJ2-7, with D unresolved. Germline CDR1 reads SGHRS; CDR2 reads YFSETQ. Trimming shortened V by 0 bases and J by 5 bases, and 6 bases separated the two germline ends. The CDR3 is 12 residues long. CDR3 residues: CASSLVPHEQYF. The CDR3 DNA follows: TGCGCCAGCAGCTTGGTCCCGCACGAGCAGTACTTC.

V gene TRBV7-2 combines with J gene TRBJ2-5; unclear D gene. Germline V gene sequence: CDR1 SGHTA, CDR2 FQGNSA. Trimming shortened V by 1 base and J by 4 bases, and 10 bases separated the two germline ends. This CDR3 region has 14 residues. DNA for the CDR3: TGTGCCAGCAGCTTAGGAAGCCAGAGAGAGACCCAGTACTTC. It yields the protein CASSLGSQRETQYF.

The chain has TRBV5-6 and TRBJ1-1; D gene unclear. The V end was cut by 7 bases, the J end by 1 base, with 11 bases between. This CDR3 region has 13 residues. The germline V gene has CDR1 SGHDT and CDR2 YYEEEE. The CDR3 DNA follows: TGTGCCAGCGACCGAGGAGCGAACACTGAAGCTTTCTTT. Protein product: CASDRGANTEAFF.

The chain recombines TRBV20-1 with TRBJ2-1, with D perhaps being TRBD1 or TRBD2 (5 bases each). The length of the CDR3 is 12 residues. CDR1 is DFQATT, CDR2 SNEGSKA, per germline (reference sequence). V was shortened by 3 bases and J by 8 bases, with 11 bases between the two germline ends. This CDR3 is CSASQGRYEQFF. CDR3 DNA: TGCAGTGCTAGTCAGGGACGGTATGAGCAGTTCTTC.

A few counts support this clonotype. The CDR3: CASREATEAFF. Written as DNA, the CDR3 is TGTGCCAGCAGGGAAGCAACTGAAGCTTTCTTT. The chain uses TRBV12-3 or TRBV12-4 and TRBJ1-1; D gene ambiguous. CDR3 size: 11 residues. V was shortened by 6 bases and J by 5 bases, with 7 bases between the two germline ends.

J is TRBJ2-3 and V is TRBV5-1; 8 bases are shared with TRBD1. This CDR3 spans 18 amino acids. The trim removed 4 bases at V and 0 bases at J, leaving 13 bases unmatched. Germline CDR1 and CDR2: SGHRS and YFSETQ. CDR3 sequence: CASSPAAGGPYSTDTQYF. CDR3 sequence (DNA): TGCGCCAGCAGCCCGGCCGCAGGGGGCCCCTATAGCACAGATACGCAGTATTTT.

This clonotype was recorded many times. J is TRBJ2-7 and V is TRBV11-2; 8 positions match TRBD1. J gave up 2 bases and V 5 bases, and 8 bases lay outside the gene matches. CDR1 and CDR2 from the germline V gene are SGHAT and FQNNGV. This CDR3 region has 15 residues. CDR3 region: CASSPRTGGTYEQYF. In nucleotides, the CDR3 is TGTGCCAGCAGCCCCCGTACAGGGGGAACCTACGAGCAGTACTTC.

The CDR3 DNA sequence: TGCGCCAGCAGCTTGACTGGACTAGCGGGAGCGGGAGAGACCCAGTACTTC. Protein: CASSLTGLAGAGETQYF. This sequence joins TRBV5-1 and TRBJ2-5, with 13 bases fitting TRBD2. The V gene end was trimmed by 1 base and the J gene end by 4 bases; junction bases not matched to a gene: 7. Per germline, CDR1 SGHRS and CDR2 YFSETQ. This CDR3 comprises 17 residues.

This sequence joins TRBV6-5 and TRBJ2-1, with 8 bases lining up with TRBD2. This CDR3 has 14 amino acids. Germline CDR1 reads MNHEY; CDR2 reads SVGAGI. Unmatched junction bases numbered 1, after V lost 2 bases and J lost 4 bases. CDR3 DNA: TGTGCCAGCAGTTACGAGCGGGGGTACAATGAGCAGTTCTTC. It encodes CASSYERGYNEQFF.

This chain links TRBV20-1 with TRBJ1-2; TRBD1 is a possible D gene (6 bases). This CDR3 contains 12 residues. The germline V gene encodes CDR1 DFQATT and CDR2 SNEGSKA (reference sequence). The V end was cut by 6 bases, the J end by 4 bases, with 12 bases between. Here the CDR3 DNA reads TGCAGTGCGGGGACAAGGAGCTATGGCTACACCTTC. It codes for CSAGTRSYGYTF.

The table lists this clonotype with a few counts. The chain carries TRBV5-4 and TRBJ2-1, with 11 bases that match TRBD2. Germline loops: CDR1 SGHNT, CDR2 YYREEE (reference sequence). J lost 8 bases, V lost 4 bases, and 8 bases had no gene match. This CDR3 has 15 residues. The CDR3 coding sequence is TGTGCCAGCAGCCGACTAGCGGGAAAGGGCGATGAGCAGTTCTTC. Translation: CASSRLAGKGDEQFF.